A single sample is the source of the 20 T cell receptor beta chains below, sequenced in a study of blood T cell repertoires in COVID-19. Method: immunoSEQ multiplex PCR; TCRdb's copy keeps in-frame clones and lacks some. This table holds some 300,000 clones, under 90% found once. The source material was PBMCs or T cells enriched from blood (not recorded which). The source is a woman in her thirties who had recovered from COVID-19.

The chain uses TRBV27 and TRBJ1-1; TRBD1 is a possible D gene (5 bases). This CDR3 is 13 amino acids long. Deletions cut 6 bases from V and 4 bases from J, with 12 bases between. Germline lookup yields CDR1 MNHEY and CDR2 SMNVEV (reference sequence). The CDR3, as DNA: TGTGCCAGCAGCATCGGGGGTGGCACTGAAGCTTTCTTT. As protein: CASSIGGGTEAFF.

This clone was recorded once. The V gene is TRBV7-2, the J gene TRBJ2-3; the match to TRBD2 covers 9 bases. CDR1 is SGHTA and CDR2 is FQGNSA in the germline V gene. This CDR3 contains 15 residues. The V gene end was trimmed by 5 bases and the J gene end by 3 bases; junction bases not matched to a gene: 6. The CDR3 is CASSRRTSVTDTQYF. The DNA for the CDR3 is TGTGCCAGCAGCCGCAGGACTAGCGTAACAGATACGCAGTATTTT. Full variable domain (outside the CDR3, taken from reference TRBV7-2 and TRBJ2-3): GAGVSQSPSNKVTEKGKDVELRCDPISGHTALYWYRQSLGQGLEFLIYFQGNSAPDKSGLPSDRFSAERTGGSVSTLTIQRTQQEDSAVYLCASSRRTSVTDTQYFGPGTRLTVL.

V usage is TRBV7-9 and J usage is TRBJ2-1; 10 bases line up with TRBD1. The germline gives CDR1 SEHNR, CDR2 FQNEAQ (reference sequence). The CDR3 has 17 amino acids. J lost 6 bases, V lost 4 bases, and 12 bases had no gene match. CDR3 DNA: TGTGCCAGCAGCTCCAAGTCCGGGACAGGGGTAGGCAATGAGCAGTTCTTC. Its protein product is CASSSKSGTGVGNEQFF.

The chain couples TRBV29-1 to TRBJ2-5; weak D call: TRBD2 (6 bases). The V end was cut by 5 bases, the J end by 5 bases, with 12 bases between. This CDR3 contains 12 residues. CDR1 is SQVTM, CDR2 ANQGSEA, per germline. The DNA of the CDR3 is TGCAGCGTTTCAGGGAGGTTGGAGACCCAGTACTTC. This gives the protein CSVSGRLETQYF.

The V gene is TRBV7-9, the J gene TRBJ1-1; possibly TRBD1 for D (6 bases). The CDR3 covers 14 residues. Germline-derived CDR1 and CDR2 are SEHNR and FQNEAQ (reference sequence). Trimming cost V 5 bases and J 6 bases, with 16 bases left between them. The CDR3 spells CASSPQGLVAEAFF. The CDR3, as DNA: TGTGCCAGCAGCCCACAGGGTTTGGTCGCTGAAGCTTTCTTT.

CDR3 amino acids: CASSQGQGAAEAFF. For the CDR3, the DNA is TGTGCCAGCAGCCAGGGACAGGGGGCCGCTGAAGCTTTCTTT. The chain uses TRBV3-1 (or the pseudogene TRBV3-2) and TRBJ1-1; 12 bases map to TRBD1. CDR3 length: 14 residues. The J segment lost 6 bases and the V segment lost 3 bases, leaving 2 bases of the junction unmatched. The germline V gene has CDR1 LGHDT and CDR2 YNNKEL (reference sequence).

The chain joins TRBV7-2 to TRBJ1-2; perhaps TRBD1 as D (6 bases). The CDR3 totals 15 residues. Trimming cost V 0 bases and J 4 bases, with 12 bases left between them. Germline assignment: CDR1 SGHTA and CDR2 FQGNSA. CDR3 in DNA: TGTGCCAGCAGCTTAGCAGGGGGAGAGGGCTATGGCTACACCTTC. It encodes CASSLAGGEGYGYTF. Based on the CDR3 plus reference TRBV7-2 and TRBJ1-2, the full variable domain is GAGVSQSPSNKVTEKGKDVELRCDPISGHTALYWYRQSLGQGLEFLIYFQGNSAPDKSGLPSDRFSAERTGGSVSTLTIQRTQQEDSAVYLCASSLAGGEGYGYTFGSGTRLTVV.

This chain joins TRBV5-8 and TRBJ2-7; possibly TRBD1 for D (7 bases). The CDR3 totals 15 residues. V was shortened by 4 bases and J by 2 bases, with 16 bases between the two germline ends. Germline CDR1 reads SGHTS; CDR2 reads YDEGEE. CDR3 DNA sequence: TGTGCCAGCAGCCGACGGGGGACAGAACCCTACGAGCAGTACTTC. Its translation: CASSRRGTEPYEQYF.

The V gene is TRBV19, the J gene TRBJ2-6; maybe TRBD1 (6 bases). The CDR3 runs to 19 residues. Trimming cost V 5 bases and J 1 base, with 21 bases left between them. Germline V gene data show CDR1 as LNHDA and CDR2 as SQIVND (reference sequence). This chain's CDR3 is CASSLSSNRDKSGANVLTF. The CDR3 region has the DNA TGTGCCAGTAGTTTGTCGTCAAATCGGGACAAGTCTGGGGCCAACGTCCTGACTTTC.

J is TRBJ1-1 and V is TRBV10-3; 7 nucleotides line up with TRBD1. V shed 10 bases, J shed 8 bases, and the junction held 10 bases outside the gene matches. The CDR3 length is 12 residues. CDR1 is ENHRY and CDR2 is SYGVKD in the germline V gene. CDR3 coding DNA: TGTGCCAGCCTAAAGACAGGGTCCGAAGCTTTCTTT. Its protein product is CASLKTGSEAFF.

V and J are TRBV6-5 and TRBJ2-1, with a weak D call TRBD1 (6 bases). The V gene's germline CDR1 is MNHEY and CDR2 SVGAGI. V lost 2 bases and J lost 2, with 10 bases in between. This CDR3 comprises 15 residues. The CDR3 spells CASSYNRAPYNEQFF. The CDR3 DNA reads TGTGCCAGCAGTTACAACAGGGCGCCCTACAATGAGCAGTTCTTC.

The chain links TRBV3-1 (or the pseudogene TRBV3-2) to TRBJ2-7, with 7 bases aligning to TRBD1. This CDR3 is built from 14 residues. The ends lost 5 bases at V and 3 bases at J; junction bases unmatched: 7. The V gene's germline CDR1 is LGHDT and CDR2 YNNKEL (reference sequence). The DNA of the CDR3 is TGTGCCAGCAGCTATTCGGGACAGAACTACGAGCAGTACTTC. Translated: CASSYSGQNYEQYF.

The J gene is TRBJ2-1, the V gene TRBV7-2, with 7 bases that match TRBD1. There are 15 residues in the CDR3. The trim removed 1 base at V and 3 bases at J, leaving 3 bases unmatched. CDR1 is SGHTA, CDR2 FQGNSA, per germline. CDR3 region: CASSLGGTDYNEQFF. CDR3 DNA sequence: TGTGCCAGCAGCTTAGGAGGGACAGACTACAATGAGCAGTTCTTC.

The DNA for the CDR3 is TGCGCCAGCAGCCAGGGACGGAGGGATGGCTACACCTTC. Translated: CASSQGRRDGYTF. The chain joins TRBV4-3 to TRBJ1-2; D might be TRBD1 (5 bases). The CDR3 runs 13 residues. From germline, CDR1 is LGHNA and CDR2 YSLEER. V lost 3 bases, J lost 6 bases, and 11 bases lay in between.

Comment on this clone: The sample holds other DNA sequences that translate to the same CDR3. The chain couples TRBV3-1 (or the pseudogene TRBV3-2) to TRBJ1-5, with D tentatively TRBD1 (6 bases). The V end was cut by 0 bases, the J end by 6 bases, with 6 bases between. The CDR3 covers 13 residues. Per germline, CDR1 LGHDT and CDR2 YNNKEL (reference sequence). The CDR3 spells CASSQEGGQPQHF. CDR3 nucleotides: TGTGCCAGCAGCCAAGAAGGGGGTCAGCCCCAGCATTTT.

The rearrangement uses TRBV28 and TRBJ2-7; 10 bases line up with TRBD1. Losses at the gene ends were 6 bases for V and 3 bases for J; bases not matched to a gene: 14. CDR1 and CDR2 from the germline V gene are MDHEN and SYDVKM. The CDR3 is 17 amino acids. As DNA, the CDR3 is TGTGCCAGCAGCCACAGTGATAGGACAGGGGGGTTCTACGAGCAGTACTTC. This translates into CASSHSDRTGGFYEQYF.

This chain connects TRBV2 to TRBJ2-3, with 8 bases aligning to TRBD1. V lost 5 bases and J lost 6; bases outside the gene matches: 10. Germline CDR1 is SNHLY and CDR2 is FYNNEI. The CDR3 is made up of 15 amino acids. CDR3 sequence reads: CASSRDRSMVDTQYF. The CDR3 region has the DNA TGTGCCAGCAGTCGGGACAGGTCAATGGTGGATACGCAGTATTTT.

The chain is built from TRBV18 and TRBJ1-2; the match to TRBD1 covers 10 bases. Germline CDR1 and CDR2: KGHSH and LQKENI. The J segment lost 7 bases and the V segment lost 6 bases, leaving 11 bases of the junction unmatched. This CDR3 is built from 15 residues. The CDR3 DNA is TGTGCCAGCTCTCGCTACGGGACAGGGGATAGTGGCTACACCTTC. Translation gives CASSRYGTGDSGYTF.

The V gene is TRBV19, the J gene TRBJ1-1; D perhaps matches TRBD1 (5 bases). Germline CDR1 LNHDA, CDR2 SQIVND (reference sequence). V lost 7 bases to trimming and J lost 1 base, with 10 bases between them. The CDR3 spans 13 residues. The CDR3 DNA reads as TGTGCCAGTACGGGGGATGAGAACACTGAAGCTTTCTTT. It encodes CASTGDENTEAFF.

This clone was observed a single time. J is TRBJ1-4 and V is TRBV18; tentative D call: TRBD1 (6 bases). Trimming removed 1 base at V and 4 bases at J, with 10 bases between. CDR1 KGHSH and CDR2 LQKENI come from the germline V gene. CDR3 length: 15 residues. The CDR3, as DNA: TGTGCCAGCTCACCACGGACAGTAAATAATGAAAAACTGTTTTTT. It encodes CASSPRTVNNEKLFF.